The clone carrying this T cell receptor beta chain was observed a single time. Its specificity is not known. Germline V gene sequence: CDR1 SGDLS, CDR2 YYNGEE. V lost 0 bases and J 7 bases, leaving 13 bases between the germline ends. This CDR3 is 15 amino acids long. This sample is drawn from a study of T cell responses to AZD1222 COVID-19 vaccine. Study outcomes and limitations: The sample set comprised mostly white British donors with more females, and clonal diversity was possibly underestimated. The span of vaccine-associated CD4 TCRs extended across spike, with dominance at 160-218 and 743-854. Two doses of AZD1222 preceded a rise in Spike-specific TCR breadth and depth. The repertoires were collected only after the peak T cell response.

Assay: immunoSEQ multiplex PCR; the TCRdb copy retains only in-frame clones and omits some. The data hold 150,000 to 200,000 clones, with approximately 90% observed a single time. This chain connects TRBV9 to TRBJ1-4, with D possibly matching TRBD1 (5 bases). This TCR was recovered from an adult who received the AZD1222 COVID-19 vaccine. Sequencing used peripheral blood, obtained 28 days after the second AZD1222 dose. DNA for the CDR3: TGTGCCAGCAGCGTAGGGGACTCGGCGCTTGAAAAACTGTTTTTT. Its protein is CASSVGDSALEKLFF.